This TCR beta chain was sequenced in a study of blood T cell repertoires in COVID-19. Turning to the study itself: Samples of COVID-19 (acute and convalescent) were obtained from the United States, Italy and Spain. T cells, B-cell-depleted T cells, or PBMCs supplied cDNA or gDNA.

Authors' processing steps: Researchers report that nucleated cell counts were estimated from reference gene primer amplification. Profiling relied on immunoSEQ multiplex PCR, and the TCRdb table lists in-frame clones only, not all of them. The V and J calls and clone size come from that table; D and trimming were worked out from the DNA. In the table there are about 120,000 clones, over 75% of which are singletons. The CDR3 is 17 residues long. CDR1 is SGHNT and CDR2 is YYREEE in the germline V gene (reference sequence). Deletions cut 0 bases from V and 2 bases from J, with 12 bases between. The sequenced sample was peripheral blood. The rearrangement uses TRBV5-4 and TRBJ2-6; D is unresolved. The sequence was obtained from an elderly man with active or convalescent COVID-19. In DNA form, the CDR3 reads TGTGCCAGCAGCTTGGGGGCCGAGAAACCTGGGGCCAACGTCCTGACTTTC. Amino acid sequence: CASSLGAEKPGANVLTF.